Below, 26 T cell receptor beta chains from the same sample are listed, as sequenced in a study of vaccination effects on CD4 cells after COVID-19. In the ViraFEST assay, antigen-specific CD4+ clonotypes were identified by expansion after peptide-pool stimulation. Once cultured for approximately eleven days, the cells underwent separation to obtain CD4+ T cells. The vaccine given was either BNT162b2 or mRNA-1273, in two doses. The method was immunoSEQ multiplex PCR; TCRdb's version includes in-frame clones alone and lacks a portion of them. This sample has tens of thousands of clones, with 73% found just once. No antigen has been assigned to these receptors. The sequencing here drew on CD4+ T cells from PBMCs cultured with HCoV-229E spike peptides, taken after COVID-19 vaccination. Receptor source: a human donor who received a COVID-19 vaccine.

This clone was seen only a few times. The chain recombines TRBV4-3 with TRBJ2-1; weak D call: TRBD2 (6 bases). V lost 4 bases to trimming and J lost 12 bases, with 19 bases between them. This CDR3 is built from 14 residues. Germline V gives CDR1 LGHNA, CDR2 YSLEER. The CDR3 DNA is TGCGCCAGCAGCCCCGCGGAGGGGCTTAAGGGGCAGTTCTTC. This translates into CASSPAEGLKGQFF.

The CDR3, as DNA: TGCGCCAGCAGCATTGTGGCACAACCAAATGAGCAGTTCTTC. The encoded protein is CASSIVAQPNEQFF. The chain combines TRBV5-1 with TRBJ2-1; D unresolved. The CDR3 is 14 amino acids. V lost 4 bases, J lost 7 bases, and 15 bases lay in between. Germline CDR1 is SGHRS and CDR2 is YFSETQ.

This clone came up a few times. This sequence joins TRBV6-6 and TRBJ2-7, with 8 nucleotides matching TRBD1. The J segment lost 2 bases and the V segment lost 5 bases, leaving 5 bases of the junction unmatched. CDR1 is MNHNY, CDR2 SVGAGI, per germline (reference sequence). The CDR3 totals 14 residues. CDR3 sequence reads: CASSQGTGAYEQYV. The CDR3 bases are TGTGCCAGCAGTCAAGGGACAGGAGCCTACGAGCAGTACGTC.

CDR3 DNA: TGTGCCAGCAGCGAACAGGGGCCGGGGACCGGGGAGCTGTTTTTT. Translated, it gives CASSEQGPGTGELFF. The gene calls are TRBV7-3 and TRBJ2-2, with TRBD1 identical over 7 bases. This CDR3 comprises 15 residues. Trimming cost V 5 bases and J 5 bases; bases outside gene matches: 8. CDR1 and CDR2 from the germline V gene are SGHTA and FQGTGA.

The CDR3 sequence is CASSLGLVFYNEQFF. The CDR3 nucleotides read TGTGCCAGCAGCTTAGGTCTAGTTTTCTACAATGAGCAGTTCTTC. The chain combines TRBV7-2 with TRBJ2-1; no definite D call. The germline V and J ends were trimmed by 1 base and 3 bases, with 10 bases remaining between them. The CDR3 runs 15 residues. Germline CDR1 is SGHTA and CDR2 is FQGNSA.

The V gene is TRBV3-1 (or the pseudogene TRBV3-2), the J gene TRBJ1-2, with a possible D match to TRBD1 (5 bases). The CDR3 length is 17 residues. Germline V gene lookup returns CDR1 LGHDT and CDR2 YNNKEL (reference sequence). V was shortened by 1 base and J by 2 bases, with 17 bases between the two germline ends. DNA for the CDR3: TGTGCCAGCAGCCAAGGGGGCCCGGGAGTTAAGAACTATGGCTACACCTTC. Its translation is CASSQGGPGVKNYGYTF.

The V gene is TRBV9, the J gene TRBJ2-3; TRBD2 is a possible D gene (6 bases). Germline V CDR1 and CDR2: SGDLS, YYNGEE. This CDR3 has 14 amino acids. V lost 3 bases and J lost 4, with 12 bases in between. The CDR3 loop reads CASSGRLVADTQYF. CDR3 coding DNA: TGTGCCAGCAGCGGACGACTAGTCGCAGATACGCAGTATTTT.

The chain combines TRBV6-4 with TRBJ2-1; D possibly matches TRBD1 or TRBD2 (5 bases each). The CDR3 runs to 14 residues. The germline V and J ends were trimmed by 5 bases and 5 bases, with 13 bases remaining between them. CDR1 MRHNA and CDR2 SNTAGT come from the germline V gene. The CDR3 sequence is CASSLEGFDNEQFF. CDR3 coding DNA: TGTGCCAGCAGTCTCGAGGGGTTCGACAATGAGCAGTTCTTC.

This clone was counted once. The junction does not match germline at one end; this may be a read error. This chain joins TRBV18 and TRBJ2-3, with a possible D match to TRBD2 (6 bases). Germline CDR1 and CDR2: KGHSH and LQKENI. The CDR3 is 13 residues long. The CDR3 loop reads CASSPLSGTGQDF. The CDR3 DNA sequence: TGTGCCAGCTCACCACTTAGTGGGACTGGGCAGGATTTT.

This chain uses TRBV2 with TRBJ1-2, with a tentative D call TRBD1 (5 bases). The length of the CDR3 is 12 residues. V lost 4 bases to trimming and J lost 5 bases, with 8 bases between them. Germline V gene data show CDR1 as SNHLY and CDR2 as FYNNEI. CDR3 protein: CASSARAYGYTF. CDR3 DNA: TGTGCCAGCAGTGCCAGGGCTTATGGCTACACCTTC.

This clone has more than one count but fewer than ten. This chain joins TRBV10-2 and TRBJ2-1; D gene uncertain. Germline assignment: CDR1 WSHSY and CDR2 SAAADI. This CDR3 contains 14 residues. Deletions cut 3 bases from V and 7 bases from J, with 13 bases between. CDR3 nucleotide sequence: TGCGCCAGCAGTGAAGGGCCCCGAGCGAATGAGCAGTTCTTC. Translated, it gives CASSEGPRANEQFF.

This CDR3 reads CASSLRMPNTEAFF. DNA for the CDR3: TGCGCCAGCAGCTTACGGATGCCTAACACTGAAGCTTTCTTT. This chain links TRBV5-1 with TRBJ1-1; no clear D. The CDR3 is made up of 14 amino acids. Germline CDR1 reads SGHRS; CDR2 reads YFSETQ. V gave up 2 bases and J gave up 2 bases, with 10 bases separating them.

The rearrangement uses TRBV21-1 and TRBJ2-5; no check of the table's D call, TRBD1, against the DNA was made. TRBV21-1 is tagged as a pseudogene. This CDR3 spans 14 amino acids. CDR3 sequence (DNA): TGTGCCAGCAGCCTTCAGGGCATCCAAGAGACCCAGTACTTC. It is translated as CASSLQGIQETQYF.

Only one count was recorded for this clone. The chain uses TRBV29-1 and TRBJ1-1; D might be TRBD1 (5 bases). The V gene lost 2 bases and the J gene lost 0 bases, with 7 bases spanning the gap. The germline gives CDR1 SQVTM, CDR2 ANQGSEA. CDR3 length equals 13 residues. The CDR3 bases are TGCAGCGTTGAAAGACAGTTGAACACTGAAGCTTTCTTT. It codes for CSVERQLNTEAFF.

V gene TRBV6-4 combines with J gene TRBJ1-1, with D perhaps TRBD1 (5 bases). V was shortened by 0 bases and J by 11 bases, with 19 bases between the two germline ends. The CDR3 sequence is 15 residues long. Germline values: CDR1 MRHNA, CDR2 SNTAGT. CDR3 sequence reads: CASSDSSTDKDVAFF. The CDR3 DNA is TGTGCCAGCAGTGACTCGAGTACGGACAAGGATGTGGCTTTCTTT.

V gene TRBV29-1 combines with J gene TRBJ2-3; D remains unclear. This CDR3 comprises 15 residues. Germline assignment: CDR1 SQVTM and CDR2 ANQGSEA. V was pared by 3 bases and J by 0 bases, with 13 bases between. The DNA of the CDR3 is TGCAGCGTTGATTGGGCAGACGGGAGCACAGATACGCAGTATTTT. Translated: CSVDWADGSTDTQYF.

The chain combines TRBV12-5 with TRBJ2-5, with TRBD2 matching over 8 bases. CDR3 size: 16 residues. The V gene's germline CDR1 is LGHNT and CDR2 FRNRAP. V gave up 3 bases and J gave up 4 bases; unmatched junction bases: 10. The CDR3 sequence: CASGFGPGTRIETQYF. The CDR3 DNA follows: TGTGCTAGTGGTTTTGGGCCCGGGACTAGGATAGAGACCCAGTACTTC.

A few counts support this clone. V and J are TRBV29-1 and TRBJ1-1; 8 nucleotides align to TRBD1. Germline V CDR1 and CDR2: SQVTM, ANQGSEA. Losses at the gene ends were 8 bases for V and 5 bases for J; bases not matched to a gene: 7. The length of the CDR3 is 12 residues. The CDR3 coding sequence is TGCAGCTTTCAGGGGGCGTGGACTGAAGCTTTCTTT. Amino acid sequence: CSFQGAWTEAFF.

The rearrangement joins TRBV7-2 to TRBJ1-2; the match to TRBD1 covers 9 bases. Germline trimming cut 1 base from V and 4 bases from J; bases unmatched to any gene: 7. CDR1 is SGHTA and CDR2 is FQGNSA in the germline V gene. The CDR3 spans 16 residues. The CDR3 sequence: CASSLGGQGGGYGYTF. For the CDR3, the DNA is TGTGCCAGCAGCTTAGGGGGACAGGGAGGAGGCTATGGCTACACCTTC. Supplemented by reference TRBV7-2 and TRBJ1-2, the full variable domain reads GAGVSQSPSNKVTEKGKDVELRCDPISGHTALYWYRQSLGQGLEFLIYFQGNSAPDKSGLPSDRFSAERTGGSVSTLTIQRTQQEDSAVYLCASSLGGQGGGYGYTFGSGTRLTVV.

The chain employs TRBV12-5 and TRBJ2-3, with D possibly TRBD2 on 5 matching bases. Trimming removed 7 bases from V and 0 bases from J, with 14 bases in between. In germline, CDR1 is LGHNT, CDR2 FRNRAP. CDR3 length: 15 amino acids. CDR3 nucleotide sequence: TGTGCTAGTGCCCTGGACTCAACTAGCACAGATACGCAGTATTTT. It translates to CASALDSTSTDTQYF.

V and J are TRBV2 and TRBJ1-5; 7 nucleotides agree with TRBD1. Trimming took 6 bases from V and 2 from J; bases not matched to a gene: 19. CDR3 length: 19 amino acids. Looked up from germline, CDR1 is SNHLY and CDR2 is FYNNEI. CDR3 loop: CASSHHHTGAAGGNQPQHF. Here the CDR3 DNA reads TGTGCCAGCAGCCACCATCATACAGGGGCAGCGGGTGGCAATCAGCCCCAGCATTTT.

This chain connects TRBV6-6 to TRBJ2-3, with D perhaps matching TRBD2 (6 bases). This CDR3 spans 13 amino acids. Trimming stripped 5 bases from V and 6 bases from J, with 12 bases between. The germline gives CDR1 MNHNY, CDR2 SVGAGI (reference sequence). The CDR3 loop reads CASSRASGDTQYF. CDR3 DNA: TGTGCCAGCAGTAGAGCCAGCGGGGATACGCAGTATTTT.

This clone was observed a few times. The chain couples TRBV11-2 to TRBJ1-5, with a tentative D call TRBD1 (5 bases). With 5 bases removed from V and 1 base from J, the gap between germline ends came to 9 bases. Germline V gene data show CDR1 as SGHAT and CDR2 as FQNNGV. This CDR3 spans 14 amino acids. The DNA of the CDR3 is TGTGCCAGCAGCCCGGGACGGAGCAATCAGCCCCAGCATTTT. As protein: CASSPGRSNQPQHF.

This chain connects TRBV18 to TRBJ2-7, with D perhaps given as TRBD1 or TRBD2 (5 bases each). The V end lost 6 bases, the J end lost 5 bases, and 14 bases lay between the germline ends. CDR1 KGHSH and CDR2 LQKENI come from the germline V gene. The CDR3 loop spans 13 amino acids. The CDR3 DNA reads as TGTGCCAGCTCGCCCGGGACCCTGGACGAGCAGTACGTC. Translating it yields CASSPGTLDEQYV.

The chain recombines TRBV28 with TRBJ1-1; D perhaps matches TRBD1 (5 bases). With 7 bases removed from V and 0 bases from J, the gap between germline ends came to 18 bases. The CDR3 contains 16 residues. In germline, CDR1 is MDHEN, CDR2 SYDVKM. The CDR3 spells CASILQRGVLNTEAFF. DNA for the CDR3: TGTGCCAGCATCTTGCAGCGGGGGGTCTTGAACACTGAAGCTTTCTTT.

The rearrangement links TRBV5-1 to TRBJ2-5; 9 nucleotides line up with TRBD1. This CDR3 spans 15 amino acids. V lost 3 bases, J lost 5 bases, and 8 bases stayed unmatched. Germline V gene lookup returns CDR1 SGHRS and CDR2 YFSETQ. The CDR3 DNA sequence: TGCGCCAGCAGCTCCACGACAGGGGGTGGGGAGACCCAGTACTTC. Translation: CASSSTTGGGETQYF.